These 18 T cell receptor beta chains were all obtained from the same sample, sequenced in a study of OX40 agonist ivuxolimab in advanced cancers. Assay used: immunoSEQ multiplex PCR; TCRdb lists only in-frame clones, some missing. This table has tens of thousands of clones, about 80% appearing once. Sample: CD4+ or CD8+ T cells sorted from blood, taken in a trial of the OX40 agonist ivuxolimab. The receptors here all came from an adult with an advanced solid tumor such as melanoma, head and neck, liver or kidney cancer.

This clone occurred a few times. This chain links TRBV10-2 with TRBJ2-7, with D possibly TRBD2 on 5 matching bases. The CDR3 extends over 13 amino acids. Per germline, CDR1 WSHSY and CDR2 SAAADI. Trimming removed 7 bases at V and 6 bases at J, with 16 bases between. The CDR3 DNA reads TGCGCCAGCAAGTGGGCTCGTGGAGGCGAGCAGTACTTC. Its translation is CASKWARGGEQYF.

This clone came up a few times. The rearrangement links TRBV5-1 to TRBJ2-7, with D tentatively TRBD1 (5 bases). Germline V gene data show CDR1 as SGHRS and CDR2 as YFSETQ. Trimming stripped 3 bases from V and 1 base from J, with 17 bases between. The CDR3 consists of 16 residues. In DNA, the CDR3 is TGCGCCAGCAGCTACACGTCAGGGTTGGGATCCTACGAGCAGTACTTC. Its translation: CASSYTSGLGSYEQYF.

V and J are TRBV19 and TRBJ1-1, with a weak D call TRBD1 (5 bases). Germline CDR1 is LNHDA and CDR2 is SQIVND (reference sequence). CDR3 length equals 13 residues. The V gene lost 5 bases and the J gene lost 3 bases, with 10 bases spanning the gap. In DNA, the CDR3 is TGTGCCAGTAGTCAGGGACGGGACACTGAAGCTTTCTTT. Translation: CASSQGRDTEAFF.

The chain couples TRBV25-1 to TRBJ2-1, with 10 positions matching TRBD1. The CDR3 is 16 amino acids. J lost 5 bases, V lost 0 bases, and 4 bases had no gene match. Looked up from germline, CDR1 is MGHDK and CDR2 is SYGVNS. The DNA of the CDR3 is TGTGCCAGCAGTGAATATCGGGACAGGGGTCACAATGAGCAGTTCTTC. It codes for CASSEYRDRGHNEQFF. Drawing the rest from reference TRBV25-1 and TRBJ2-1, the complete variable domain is EADIYQTPRYLVIGTGKKITLECSQTMGHDKMYWYQQDPGMELHLIHYSYGVNSTEKGDLSSESTVSRIRTEHFPLTLESARPSHTSQYLCASSEYRDRGHNEQFFGPGTRLTVL.

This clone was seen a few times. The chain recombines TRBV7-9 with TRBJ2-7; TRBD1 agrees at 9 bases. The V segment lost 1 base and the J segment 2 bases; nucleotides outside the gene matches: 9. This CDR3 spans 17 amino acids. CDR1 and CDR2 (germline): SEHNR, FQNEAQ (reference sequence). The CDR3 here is CASSLGALQGAPYEQYF. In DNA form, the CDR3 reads TGTGCCAGCAGCTTAGGGGCCTTACAGGGGGCACCCTACGAGCAGTACTTC.

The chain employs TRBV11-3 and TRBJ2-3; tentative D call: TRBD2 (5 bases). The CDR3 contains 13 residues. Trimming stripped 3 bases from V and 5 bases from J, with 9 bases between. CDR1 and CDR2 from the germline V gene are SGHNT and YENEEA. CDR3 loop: CASSFEGRDTQYF. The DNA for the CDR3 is TGTGCCAGCAGCTTTGAGGGAAGAGATACGCAGTATTTT.

The CDR3, as DNA: TGTGCCAGCAGCTTTGGGGAAGGACCTAGGGGGCCCCAGCATTTT. Protein product: CASSFGEGPRGPQHF. The rearrangement joins TRBV7-9 to TRBJ1-5, with D possibly TRBD1 on 5 matching bases. CDR3 size: 15 residues. V lost 3 bases to trimming and J lost 9 bases, with 18 bases between them. CDR1 SEHNR and CDR2 FQNEAQ come from the germline V gene (reference sequence).

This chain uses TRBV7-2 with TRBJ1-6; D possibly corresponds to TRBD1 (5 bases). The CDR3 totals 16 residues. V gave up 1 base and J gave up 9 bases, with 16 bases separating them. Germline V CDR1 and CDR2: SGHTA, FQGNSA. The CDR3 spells CASSLGAGRSGSPLHF. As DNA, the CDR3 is TGTGCCAGCAGCTTAGGGGCAGGGAGGAGCGGTTCACCCCTCCACTTT.

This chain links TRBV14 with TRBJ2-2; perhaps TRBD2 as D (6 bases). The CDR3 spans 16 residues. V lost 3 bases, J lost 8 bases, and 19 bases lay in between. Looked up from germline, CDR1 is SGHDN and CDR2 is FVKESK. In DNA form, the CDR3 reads TGTGCCAGCAGCCAGCTAGCGCCCCTGAGAGGAGGGGAGCTGTTTTTT. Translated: CASSQLAPLRGGELFF.

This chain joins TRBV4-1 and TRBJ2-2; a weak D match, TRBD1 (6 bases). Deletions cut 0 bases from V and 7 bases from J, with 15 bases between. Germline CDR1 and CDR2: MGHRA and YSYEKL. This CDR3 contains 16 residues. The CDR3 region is CASSQDVWVGGGELFF. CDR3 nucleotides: TGCGCCAGCAGCCAAGATGTATGGGTAGGGGGCGGGGAGCTGTTTTTT.

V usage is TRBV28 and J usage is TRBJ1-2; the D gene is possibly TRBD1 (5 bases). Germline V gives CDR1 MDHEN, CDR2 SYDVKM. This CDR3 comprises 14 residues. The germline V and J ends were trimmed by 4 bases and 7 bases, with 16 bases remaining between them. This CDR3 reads CASSSGQGASGYTF. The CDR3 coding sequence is TGTGCCAGCAGTTCAGGACAAGGGGCGAGTGGCTACACCTTC.

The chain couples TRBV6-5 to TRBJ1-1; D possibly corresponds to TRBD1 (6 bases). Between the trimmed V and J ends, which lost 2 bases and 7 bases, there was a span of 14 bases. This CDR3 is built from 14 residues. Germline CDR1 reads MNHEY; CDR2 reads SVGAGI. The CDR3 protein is CASSYAIGGNEAFF. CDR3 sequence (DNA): TGTGCCAGCAGTTACGCGATAGGGGGTAATGAAGCTTTCTTT.

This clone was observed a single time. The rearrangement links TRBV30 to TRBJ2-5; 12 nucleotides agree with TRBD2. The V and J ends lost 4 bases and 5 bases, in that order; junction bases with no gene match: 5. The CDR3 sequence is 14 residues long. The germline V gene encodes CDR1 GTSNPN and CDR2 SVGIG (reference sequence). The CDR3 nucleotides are TGTGCCTGGATCACTAGCGGGGGGTTTGAGACCCAGTACTTC. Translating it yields CAWITSGGFETQYF.

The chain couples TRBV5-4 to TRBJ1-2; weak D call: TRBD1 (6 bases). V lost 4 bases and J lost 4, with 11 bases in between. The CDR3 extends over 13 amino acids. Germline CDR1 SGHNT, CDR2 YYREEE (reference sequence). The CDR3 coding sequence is TGTGCCAGCAGCCGGGACACTTCCTATGGCTACACCTTC. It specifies CASSRDTSYGYTF.

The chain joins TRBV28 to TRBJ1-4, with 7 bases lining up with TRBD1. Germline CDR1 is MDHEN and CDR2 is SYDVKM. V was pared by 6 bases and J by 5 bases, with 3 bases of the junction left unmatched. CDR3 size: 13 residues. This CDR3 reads CASSRGENEKLFF. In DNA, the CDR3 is TGTGCCAGCAGCAGGGGGGAAAATGAAAAACTGTTTTTT.

The CDR3 sequence is CASRSDSGAGTDTQYF. The CDR3 bases are TGTGCCAGCAGGTCGGACAGTGGGGCGGGCACAGATACGCAGTATTTT. This chain connects TRBV7-9 to TRBJ2-3, with D tentatively TRBD1 (6 bases). Per the germline V gene, CDR1 is SEHNR and CDR2 is FQNEAQ (reference sequence). This CDR3 spans 16 amino acids. Trimming shortened V by 6 bases and J by 1 base, and 17 bases separated the two germline ends.

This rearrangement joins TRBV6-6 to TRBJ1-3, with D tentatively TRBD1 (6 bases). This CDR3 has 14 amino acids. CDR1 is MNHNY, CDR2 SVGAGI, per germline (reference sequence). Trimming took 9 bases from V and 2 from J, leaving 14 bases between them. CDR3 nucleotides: TGTGCCAGAACACCGGAGGGGGCTGGAAACACCATATATTTT. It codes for CARTPEGAGNTIYF.

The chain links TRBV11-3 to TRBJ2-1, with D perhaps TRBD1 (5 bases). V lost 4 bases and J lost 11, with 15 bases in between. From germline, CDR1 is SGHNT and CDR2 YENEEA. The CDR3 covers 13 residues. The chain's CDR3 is CASSWGLRGKQFF. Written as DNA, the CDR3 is TGTGCCAGCAGCTGGGGCCTTCGCGGAAAGCAGTTCTTC.